One sample yielded the 27 T cell receptor beta chains listed below, sequenced in a study of PD-L1 blockade in urothelial cancer (dated by TCRdb to about 2017). This specimen's time point label, interpreted: peripheral blood 6 weeks after treatment start. Library preparation was by the immunoSEQ multiplex PCR assay. TCRdb provides this immuneACCESS table in a form limited to in-frame rearrangements. Some clones are lacking; in checked studies, under half of them reflect an unresolved V gene, and why the rest are absent is not known. Across this sample there are tens of thousands of clones, with around 85% seen only once. Clones ranked in the top ten supply 1.9% of the sample. The sample was PBMCs, taken around atezolizumab (anti-PD-L1) treatment. These receptors were taken from a man in his fifties with urothelial cancer.

The chain links TRBV27 to TRBJ2-3; 8 bases match TRBD2. From germline, CDR1 is MNHEY and CDR2 SMNVEV (reference sequence). V lost 5 bases, J lost 3 bases, and 7 bases stayed unmatched. The CDR3 has 15 residues. The CDR3 loop reads CASSLGGARTDTQYF. Written as DNA, the CDR3 is TGTGCCAGCAGTCTCGGGGGGGCCCGGACAGATACGCAGTATTTT.

This clone appeared once. The rearrangement links TRBV15 to TRBJ1-3; 7 bases match TRBD1. This CDR3 contains 19 residues. V shed 0 bases and J 2 bases; nucleotides not matched to a gene: 13. Germline CDR1 is LNHNV and CDR2 is YYDKDF (reference sequence). CDR3 sequence: CATSRELPRQGFAGNTIYF. The CDR3 DNA is TGTGCCACCAGCAGAGAGCTACCAAGACAGGGCTTTGCTGGAAACACCATATATTTT.

This chain joins TRBV7-2 and TRBJ1-5; D is possibly TRBD1 (6 bases). The germline V gene encodes CDR1 SGHTA and CDR2 FQGNSA. This CDR3 is 13 amino acids long. Trimming removed 3 bases from V and 6 bases from J, with 9 bases in between. CDR3 region: CASSFSGVQPQHF. CDR3 nucleotides: TGTGCCAGCAGCTTTTCAGGGGTTCAGCCCCAGCATTTT.

The gene calls are TRBV12-5 and TRBJ2-6, with a tentative D call TRBD1 (6 bases). The CDR3 is 17 amino acids. The germline V gene encodes CDR1 LGHNT and CDR2 FRNRAP. V was shortened by 2 bases and J by 1 base, with 12 bases between the two germline ends. The CDR3 nucleotides are TGTGCTAGTGGTTTGAACAGAGGGGGATCTGGGGCCAACGTCCTGACTTTC. It yields the protein CASGLNRGGSGANVLTF.

The gene calls are TRBV4-3 and TRBJ2-2, with 10 nucleotides matching TRBD2. Germline loops: CDR1 LGHNA, CDR2 YSLEER. V lost 3 bases and J lost 6; bases outside the gene matches: 4. This CDR3 spans 15 amino acids. The DNA of the CDR3 is TGCGCCAGCAGCCATTCAGCGGGAGGGGCCGGGGAGCTGTTTTTT. This sequence encodes CASSHSAGGAGELFF.

The chain is built from TRBV30 and TRBJ1-3, with 7 positions matching TRBD1. Trimming took 1 base from V and 0 from J; bases not matched to a gene: 15. Germline loops: CDR1 GTSNPN, CDR2 SVGIG (reference sequence). This CDR3 has 19 residues. In DNA, the CDR3 is TGTGCCTGGAGTGGGGACAGCTGGAGATTTGGGACCTCTGGAAACACCATATATTTT. Protein product: CAWSGDSWRFGTSGNTIYF.

The genes are TRBV18 and TRBJ2-3; TRBD2 matches at 12 bases. The CDR3 contains 16 residues. The germline gives CDR1 KGHSH, CDR2 LQKENI. Trimming cost V 4 bases and J 3 bases; bases outside gene matches: 5. This CDR3 reads CASSRLAGAGTDTQYF. CDR3 sequence (DNA): TGTGCCAGCTCACGACTAGCGGGAGCGGGTACAGATACGCAGTATTTT.

The rearrangement joins TRBV7-3 to TRBJ2-1, with D tentatively TRBD2 (6 bases). Trimming shortened V by 5 bases and J by 4 bases, and 15 bases separated the two germline ends. The CDR3 sequence is 15 residues long. Per germline, CDR1 SGHTA and CDR2 FQGTGA. The CDR3 DNA reads as TGTGCCAGCAGCCCCCGGGCTAGCGTATACAATGAGCAGTTCTTC. Translating gives CASSPRASVYNEQFF.

The chain combines TRBV6-1 with TRBJ2-7; no clear D. The CDR3 runs to 12 residues. Per germline, CDR1 MNHNS and CDR2 SASEGT. V dropped 6 bases and J dropped 5 bases, with 11 bases sitting between them. The CDR3 bases are TGTGCCAGCAGCCGACTGTCTAACGAGCAGTACTTC. It translates to CASSRLSNEQYF.

The chain links TRBV9 to TRBJ2-3, with 8 bases lining up with TRBD1. Germline loops: CDR1 SGDLS, CDR2 YYNGEE. The CDR3 runs 14 residues. Trimming at V came to 3 bases and at J to 7 bases, leaving 7 bases not matched to a gene. The CDR3 loop reads CASSAGQGPYTQYF. For the CDR3, the DNA is TGTGCCAGCAGCGCCGGACAGGGTCCATATACGCAGTATTTT.

The chain is built from TRBV28 and TRBJ2-2; possible D gene TRBD1, 7 bases. Trimming removed 5 bases from V and 4 bases from J, with 11 bases in between. Germline V CDR1 and CDR2: MDHEN, SYDVKM. This CDR3 is 14 amino acids long. The CDR3 reads CASSPGGSTGELFF. CDR3 DNA: TGTGCCAGCAGTCCAGGGGGGAGCACCGGGGAGCTGTTTTTT.

The chain uses TRBV10-2 and TRBJ1-5, with D unclear. V lost 5 bases and J 0 bases, leaving 11 bases between the germline ends. CDR3 size: 15 residues. Germline V gene lookup returns CDR1 WSHSY and CDR2 SAAADI. Here the CDR3 DNA reads TGCGCCAGCAGTAGCGCGGGGTTTAGCAATCAGCCCCAGCATTTT. Encoded protein: CASSSAGFSNQPQHF.

This chain uses TRBV6-1 with TRBJ1-1; D gene uncertain. Germline loops: CDR1 MNHNS, CDR2 SASEGT. V was shortened by 0 bases and J by 1 base, with 12 bases between the two germline ends. The CDR3 contains 16 residues. In nucleotides, the CDR3 is TGTGCCAGCAGTGAAGCCCCTGATTTAGCGAACACTGAAGCTTTCTTT. It yields the protein CASSEAPDLANTEAFF.

V and J are TRBV27 and TRBJ2-1; 10 nucleotides match TRBD1. This CDR3 has 15 residues. The J segment lost 7 bases and the V segment lost 6 bases, leaving 9 bases of the junction unmatched. Germline assignment: CDR1 MNHEY and CDR2 SMNVEV (reference sequence). The CDR3 sequence: CASRDRGVVRNEQFF. The CDR3 DNA follows: TGTGCCAGCAGGGACAGGGGGGTTGTAAGGAATGAGCAGTTCTTC.

The rearrangement links TRBV6-5 to TRBJ1-5; 8 positions match TRBD1. The CDR3 is 15 amino acids. Germline V gene data show CDR1 as MNHEY and CDR2 as SVGAGI. V trimming: 5 bases; J trimming: 5 bases; junction bases outside the gene matches: 8. Written as DNA, the CDR3 is TGTGCCAGCAGTCGGCAGGGGGCTGGGGATCAGCCCCAGCATTTT. Protein: CASSRQGAGDQPQHF.

As to this clone: At one end the junction does not follow the germline gene, possibly because of a read error. The rearrangement links TRBV12-5 to TRBJ1-1, with D perhaps TRBD1 (5 bases). Per the germline V gene, CDR1 is LGHNT and CDR2 is FRNRAP. The length of the CDR3 is 13 residues. The CDR3 nucleotides are TGTGCTAATGGTTCCTGGGGGGGGACTGAAGCTTTCTTT. Its translation: CANGSWGGTEAFF.

This sequence joins TRBV2 and TRBJ2-7; D is ambiguous. Trimming stripped 3 bases from V and 2 bases from J, with 11 bases between. The CDR3 covers 14 residues. Per germline, CDR1 SNHLY and CDR2 FYNNEI. This CDR3 is CASSENQAAYEQYF. The CDR3 bases are TGTGCCAGCAGTGAGAATCAGGCTGCCTACGAGCAGTACTTC.

The chain has TRBV2 and TRBJ1-1; D unresolved. Germline assignment: CDR1 SNHLY and CDR2 FYNNEI. V lost 7 bases and J 2 bases, leaving 11 bases between the germline ends. The CDR3 runs to 13 residues. This chain's CDR3 is CASTYSTNTEAFF. The CDR3 DNA reads TGTGCCAGCACATACAGCACCAACACTGAAGCTTTCTTT.

V and J are TRBV7-3 and TRBJ2-5; D uncertain. V dropped 2 bases and J dropped 7 bases, with 11 bases sitting between them. The CDR3 is 13 residues long. Germline CDR1 SGHTA, CDR2 FQGTGA. This CDR3 reads CASSLSPSGTQYF. Here the CDR3 DNA reads TGTGCCAGCAGCTTATCCCCGTCCGGGACCCAGTACTTC.

V gene TRBV6-5 combines with J gene TRBJ1-2, with no clear D. Trimming took off 8 bases at V and 0 bases at J, with 10 bases between the two ends. The CDR3 runs 13 residues. Germline CDR1 is MNHEY and CDR2 is SVGAGI. In DNA, the CDR3 is TGTGCCAGCTCCCTCGAGGCTAACTATGGCTACACCTTC. It encodes CASSLEANYGYTF.

This chain uses TRBV5-1 with TRBJ2-7; 9 bases map to TRBD2. Germline CDR1 SGHRS, CDR2 YFSETQ. After removal of 0 bases from V and 4 bases from J, the junction contained 5 bases not matched to a gene. CDR3 length: 15 amino acids. The CDR3 region is CASSLVGLASYEQYF. CDR3 bases: TGCGCCAGCAGCTTGGTTGGACTAGCGTCATACGAGCAGTACTTC.

The genes are TRBV19 and TRBJ2-1; 9 bases line up with TRBD1. This CDR3 comprises 14 residues. With 6 bases clipped from V and 7 bases from J, the junction kept 7 bases outside the gene matches. The V gene's germline CDR1 is LNHDA and CDR2 SQIVND (reference sequence). The CDR3 protein is CASSTGTGRNEQFF. As DNA, the CDR3 is TGTGCCAGTAGCACCGGGACAGGGAGAAATGAGCAGTTCTTC.

The chain recombines TRBV19 with TRBJ2-2; 15 nucleotides agree with TRBD2. Per the germline V gene, CDR1 is LNHDA and CDR2 is SQIVND (reference sequence). V lost 7 bases, J lost 4 bases, and 13 bases stayed unmatched. CDR3 length equals 19 residues. The CDR3 loop reads CASMRAGTSGRTGTGELFF. For the CDR3, the DNA is TGTGCCAGTATGCGTGCCGGGACTAGCGGGAGGACTGGCACCGGGGAGCTGTTTTTT.

The chain is built from TRBV4-3 and TRBJ1-3; TRBD1 agrees at 9 bases. The J segment lost 0 bases and the V segment lost 4 bases, leaving 19 bases of the junction unmatched. Germline V gene data show CDR1 as LGHNA and CDR2 as YSLEER. CDR3 size: 21 residues. Here the CDR3 reads CASSPAPGTGSPLNSGNTIYF. Written as DNA, the CDR3 is TGCGCCAGCAGCCCAGCCCCCGGGACAGGGTCCCCCCTTAACTCTGGAAACACCATATATTTT.

The table lists this clone with a count of one. In nucleotides, the CDR3 is TGTGCCAGCAGCCAGCGGGGGGGACAGGGGGGAAGGGGTGAGCAGTTCTTC. Translation: CASSQRGGQGGRGEQFF. The rearrangement uses TRBV11-2 and TRBJ2-1, with D tentatively TRBD1 (11 bases). CDR3 length: 17 residues. Germline V gene data show CDR1 as SGHAT and CDR2 as FQNNGV. The V end was cut by 5 bases, the J end by 9 bases, with 26 bases between.

This chain joins TRBV6-4 and TRBJ1-1, with TRBD1 matching over 7 bases. The V segment lost 3 bases and the J segment 5 bases; nucleotides outside the gene matches: 3. CDR3 size: 13 residues. CDR1 MRHNA and CDR2 SNTAGT come from the germline V gene. CDR3 nucleotide sequence: TGTGCCAGCAGTGAGGCAGGGGGTACTGAAGCTTTCTTT. Translated, it gives CASSEAGGTEAFF.

This clone was recorded only once. The chain links TRBV19 to TRBJ2-2; 12 nucleotides match TRBD2. This CDR3 has 16 amino acids. The V and J ends lost 1 base and 5 bases, in that order; junction bases with no gene match: 2. Per germline, CDR1 LNHDA and CDR2 SQIVND (reference sequence). This CDR3 reads CASSIVTSGRTGELFF. CDR3 nucleotide sequence: TGTGCCAGTAGTATAGTCACTAGCGGGAGGACCGGGGAGCTGTTTTTT. The full variable domain, completed using reference TRBV19 and TRBJ2-2, is DGGITQSPKYLFRKEGQNVTLSCEQNLNHDAMYWYRQDPGQGLRLIYYSQIVNDFQKGDIAEGYSVSREKKESFPLTVTSAQKNPTAFYLCASSIVTSGRTGELFFGEGSRLTVL.